The text below deals with one TCR beta chain. The antigen is not known. Assay: immunoSEQ multiplex PCR; the TCRdb copy retains only in-frame clones and omits some. Of about 180,000 clones in the sample, 75% to 90% are singletons; the top ten hold more than 3.5%. The data derive from a study of T cell responses to AZD1222 COVID-19 vaccine. Whole-study findings and limits: The donors showed a predominance of white British ancestry and of females, with possible underestimation of clonal diversity.

V shed 2 bases and J shed 4 bases, with 10 bases lying between them. The CDR3 runs 14 residues. Germline CDR1 and CDR2: LGHNA and YSLEER. The receptor's source is an adult who received the MenACWY meningococcal vaccine as a control. The rearrangement uses TRBV4-3 and TRBJ2-3, with D possibly being TRBD2 (6 bases). Specimen: peripheral blood, collected 28 days after the second dose of the MenACWY control vaccine. CDR3: CASSQPSSADTQYF. The CDR3 nucleotides are TGCGCCAGCAGCCAACCTTCTAGCGCAGATACGCAGTATTTT.